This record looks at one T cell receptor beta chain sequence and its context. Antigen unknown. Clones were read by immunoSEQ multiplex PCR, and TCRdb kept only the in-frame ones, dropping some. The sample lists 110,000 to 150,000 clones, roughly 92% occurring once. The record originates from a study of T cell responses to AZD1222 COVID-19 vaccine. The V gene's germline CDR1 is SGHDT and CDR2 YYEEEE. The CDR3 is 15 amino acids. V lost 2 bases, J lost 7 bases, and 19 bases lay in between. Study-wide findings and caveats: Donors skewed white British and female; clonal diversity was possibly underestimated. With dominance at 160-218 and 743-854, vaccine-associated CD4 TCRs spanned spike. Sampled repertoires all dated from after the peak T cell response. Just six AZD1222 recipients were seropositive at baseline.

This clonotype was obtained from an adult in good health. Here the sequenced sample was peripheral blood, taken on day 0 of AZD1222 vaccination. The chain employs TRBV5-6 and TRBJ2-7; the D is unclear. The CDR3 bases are TGTGCCAGCAGCTTCTTTGGGATGGGCTCTGGAGAGCAGTACTTC. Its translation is CASSFFGMGSGEQYF.